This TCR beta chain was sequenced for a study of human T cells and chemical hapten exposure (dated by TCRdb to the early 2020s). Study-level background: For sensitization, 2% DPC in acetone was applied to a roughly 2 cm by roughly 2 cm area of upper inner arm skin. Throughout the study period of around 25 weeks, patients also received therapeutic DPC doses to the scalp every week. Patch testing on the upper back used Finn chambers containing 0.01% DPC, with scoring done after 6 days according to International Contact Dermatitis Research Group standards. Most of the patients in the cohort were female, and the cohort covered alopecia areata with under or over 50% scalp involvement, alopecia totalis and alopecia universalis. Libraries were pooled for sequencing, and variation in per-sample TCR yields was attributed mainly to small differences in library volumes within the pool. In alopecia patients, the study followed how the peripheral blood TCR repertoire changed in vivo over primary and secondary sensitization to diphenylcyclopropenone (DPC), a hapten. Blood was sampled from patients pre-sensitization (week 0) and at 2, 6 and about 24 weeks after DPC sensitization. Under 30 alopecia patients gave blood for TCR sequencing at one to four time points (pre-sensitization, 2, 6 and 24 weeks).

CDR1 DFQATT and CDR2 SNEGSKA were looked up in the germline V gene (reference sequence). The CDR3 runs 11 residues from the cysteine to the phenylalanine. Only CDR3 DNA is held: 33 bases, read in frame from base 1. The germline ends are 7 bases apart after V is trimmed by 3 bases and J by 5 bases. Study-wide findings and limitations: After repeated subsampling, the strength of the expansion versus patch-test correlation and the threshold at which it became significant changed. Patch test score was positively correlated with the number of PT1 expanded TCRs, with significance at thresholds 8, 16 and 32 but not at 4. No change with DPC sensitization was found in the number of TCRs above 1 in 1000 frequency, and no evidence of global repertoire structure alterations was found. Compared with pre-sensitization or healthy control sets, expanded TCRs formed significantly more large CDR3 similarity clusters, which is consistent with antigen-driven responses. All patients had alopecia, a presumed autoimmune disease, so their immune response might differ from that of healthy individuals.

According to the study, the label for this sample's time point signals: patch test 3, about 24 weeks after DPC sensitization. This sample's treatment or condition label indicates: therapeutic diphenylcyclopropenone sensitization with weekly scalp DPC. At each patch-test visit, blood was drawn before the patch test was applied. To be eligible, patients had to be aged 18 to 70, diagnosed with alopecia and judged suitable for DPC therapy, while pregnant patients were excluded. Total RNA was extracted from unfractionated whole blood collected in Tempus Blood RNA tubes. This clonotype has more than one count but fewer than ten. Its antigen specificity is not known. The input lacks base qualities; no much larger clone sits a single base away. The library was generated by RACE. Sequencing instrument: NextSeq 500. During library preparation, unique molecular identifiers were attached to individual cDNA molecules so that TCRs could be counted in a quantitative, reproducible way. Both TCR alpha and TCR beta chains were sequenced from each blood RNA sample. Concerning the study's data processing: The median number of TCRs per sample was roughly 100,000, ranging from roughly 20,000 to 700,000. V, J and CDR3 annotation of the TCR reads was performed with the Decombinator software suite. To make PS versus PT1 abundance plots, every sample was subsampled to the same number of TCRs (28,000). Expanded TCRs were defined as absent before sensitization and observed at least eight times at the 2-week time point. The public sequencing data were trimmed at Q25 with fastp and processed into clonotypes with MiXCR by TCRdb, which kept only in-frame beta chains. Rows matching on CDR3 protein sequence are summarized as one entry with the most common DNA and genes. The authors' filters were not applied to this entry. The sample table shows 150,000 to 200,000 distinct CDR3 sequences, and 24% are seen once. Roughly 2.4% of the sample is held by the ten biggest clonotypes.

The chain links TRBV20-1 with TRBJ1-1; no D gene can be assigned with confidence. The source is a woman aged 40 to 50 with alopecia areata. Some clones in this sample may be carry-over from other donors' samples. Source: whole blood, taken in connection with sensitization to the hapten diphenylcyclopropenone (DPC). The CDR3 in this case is CSARKVTEAFF. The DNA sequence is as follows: TGCAGTGCTAGGAAAGTGACTGAAGCTTTCTTT.